This T cell receptor (beta chain) was captured by sequencing in a study of T cell changes during pregnancy in multiple sclerosis. Germline loops: CDR1 MNHEY, CDR2 SMNVEV (reference sequence). V gave up 5 bases and J gave up 4 bases, with 21 bases separating them. The CDR3 has 17 amino acids. Libraries were prepared by immunoSEQ multiplex PCR; TCRdb keeps only in-frame clonotypes and omits some of them. The data hold about 57,000 clones, with around 92% observed a single time. This rearrangement joins TRBV27 to TRBJ1-5, with D hard to call. This specimen consisted of CD4+ T cells from peripheral blood mononuclear cells, obtained in the second trimester of pregnancy. The origin of this receptor is a female donor with multiple sclerosis, enrolled in a pregnancy study. For the CDR3, the DNA is TGTGCCAGCAGTCCCCGAGGTGGGGTGCCGGGGAATCAGCCCCAGCATTTT. Protein: CASSPRGGVPGNQPQHF.